The 6 T cell receptor beta chains reported below all come from one sample, sequenced in a study of blood T cell repertoires in COVID-19. The data were produced by immunoSEQ multiplex PCR, yet TCRdb's version contains in-frame clones alone and is incomplete. The profile shows 70,000 or so clones, 70% to 90% of them singletons. The sample was peripheral blood. These receptors all stem from a man between 65 and 85 years old with active COVID-19.

The rearrangement joins TRBV7-2 to TRBJ2-7, with TRBD2 matching 9 bases. Germline V CDR1 and CDR2: SGHTA, FQGNSA. The CDR3 has 14 amino acids. V lost 4 bases, J lost 7 bases, and 8 bases stayed unmatched. In DNA form, the CDR3 reads TGTGCCAGCAGCTCCGGGACTAGCCTACTGGAGCAGTACTTC. As protein: CASSSGTSLLEQYF. Together with reference TRBV7-2 and TRBJ2-7, the CDR3 gives the full variable domain: GAGVSQSPSNKVTEKGKDVELRCDPISGHTALYWYRQSLGQGLEFLIYFQGNSAPDKSGLPSDRFSAERTGGSVSTLTIQRTQQEDSAVYLCASSSGTSLLEQYFGPGTRLTVT.

J is TRBJ1-5 and V is TRBV5-8; D remains ambiguous. This CDR3 contains 16 residues. V lost 0 bases to trimming and J lost 0 bases, with 10 bases between them. Germline loops: CDR1 SGHTS, CDR2 YDEGEE. DNA of the CDR3: TGTGCCAGCAGCTTGGATCCGGGTGTTAGCAATCAGCCCCAGCATTTT. The encoded protein is CASSLDPGVSNQPQHF.

V and J are TRBV24-1 and TRBJ2-5; TRBD2 matches at 7 bases. The V segment lost 9 bases and the J segment 3 bases; nucleotides outside the gene matches: 9. Per the germline V gene, CDR1 is KGHDR and CDR2 is SFDVKD. This CDR3 has 14 residues. CDR3 nucleotides: TGTGCCACCCGGGGAGGGGACTACGAAGAGACCCAGTACTTC. Amino acid sequence: CATRGGDYEETQYF.

The chain links TRBV2 to TRBJ1-2, with a possible D match to TRBD1 (6 bases). The CDR3 spans 14 residues. Germline V lookup: CDR1 SNHLY, CDR2 FYNNEI. Trimming took off 4 bases at V and 4 bases at J, with 13 bases between the two ends. CDR3 loop: CASSGGGAVYGYTF. Written as DNA, the CDR3 is TGTGCCAGCAGTGGGGGGGGCGCGGTCTATGGCTACACCTTC.

This clone was observed a few times. The chain links TRBV6-5 to TRBJ2-5, with no clear D. Looked up from germline, CDR1 is MNHEY and CDR2 is SVGAGI. Trimming removed 5 bases from V and 1 base from J, with 11 bases in between. CDR3 length: 14 residues. The CDR3 coding sequence is TGTGCCAGCAGTCTCACGACGGGCCAAGAGACCCAGTACTTC. Translating it yields CASSLTTGQETQYF.

The chain uses TRBV7-3 and TRBJ2-3; 8 bases are shared with TRBD2. This CDR3 has 15 residues. The V segment lost 5 bases and the J segment 4 bases; nucleotides outside the gene matches: 8. From germline, CDR1 is SGHTA and CDR2 FQGTGA. The CDR3 DNA sequence: TGTGCCAGCAGCCCCAGCGGGAGTCGGGCAGATACGCAGTATTTT. It translates to CASSPSGSRADTQYF. The full variable domain, completed using reference TRBV7-3 and TRBJ2-3, is GAGVSQTPSNKVTEKGKYVELRCDPISGHTALYWYRQSLGQGPEFLIYFQGTGAADDSGLPNDRFFAVRPEGSVSTLKIQRTERGDSAVYLCASSPSGSRADTQYFGPGTRLTVL.